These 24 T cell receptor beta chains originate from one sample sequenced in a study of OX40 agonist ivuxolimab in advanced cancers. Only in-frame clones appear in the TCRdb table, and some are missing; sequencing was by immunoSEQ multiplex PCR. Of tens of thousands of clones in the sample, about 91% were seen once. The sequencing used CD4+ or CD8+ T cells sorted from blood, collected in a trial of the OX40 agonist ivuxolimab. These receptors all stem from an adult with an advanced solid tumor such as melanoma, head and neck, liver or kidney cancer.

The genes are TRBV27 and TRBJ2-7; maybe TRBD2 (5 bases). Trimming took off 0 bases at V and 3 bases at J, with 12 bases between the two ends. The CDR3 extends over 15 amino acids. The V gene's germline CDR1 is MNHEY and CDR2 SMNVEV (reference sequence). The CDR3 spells CASSLSGGDLYEQYF. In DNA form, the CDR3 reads TGTGCCAGCAGTTTATCCGGAGGCGACCTCTACGAGCAGTACTTC.

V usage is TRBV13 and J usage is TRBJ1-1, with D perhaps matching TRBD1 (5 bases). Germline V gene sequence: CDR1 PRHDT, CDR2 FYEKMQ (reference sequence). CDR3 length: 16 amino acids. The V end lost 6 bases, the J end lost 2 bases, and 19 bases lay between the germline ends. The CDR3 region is CASRTRGDRANTEAFF. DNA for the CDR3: TGTGCCAGCAGGACGAGGGGCGATCGGGCTAACACTGAAGCTTTCTTT.

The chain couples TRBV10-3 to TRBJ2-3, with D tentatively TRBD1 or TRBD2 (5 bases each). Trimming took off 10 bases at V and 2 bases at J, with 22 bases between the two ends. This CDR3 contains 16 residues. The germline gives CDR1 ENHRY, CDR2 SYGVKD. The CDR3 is CASREPGTYITDTQYF. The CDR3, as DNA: TGTGCCAGCAGGGAACCGGGAACTTATATCACAGATACGCAGTATTTT.

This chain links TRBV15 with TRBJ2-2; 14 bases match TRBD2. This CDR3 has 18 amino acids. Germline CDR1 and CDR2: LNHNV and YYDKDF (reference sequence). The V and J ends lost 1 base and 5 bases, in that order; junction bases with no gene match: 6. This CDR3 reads CATSRGLAGGPRTGELFF. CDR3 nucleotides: TGTGCCACCAGCAGAGGACTAGCGGGAGGGCCTCGAACCGGGGAGCTGTTTTTT.

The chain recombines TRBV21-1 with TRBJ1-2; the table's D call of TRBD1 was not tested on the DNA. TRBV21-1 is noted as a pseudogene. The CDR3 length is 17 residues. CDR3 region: CASSKGATKLANYGYTF. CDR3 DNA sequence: TGTGCCAGCAGCAAAGGGGCCACCAAGCTTGCTAACTATGGCTACACCTTC.

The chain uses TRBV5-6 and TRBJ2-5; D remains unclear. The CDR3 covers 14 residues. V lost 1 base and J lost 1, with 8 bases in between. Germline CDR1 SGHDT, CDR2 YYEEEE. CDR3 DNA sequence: TGTGCCAGCAGCTTGTCTGCAGGCCAAGAGACCCAGTACTTC. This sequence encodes CASSLSAGQETQYF.

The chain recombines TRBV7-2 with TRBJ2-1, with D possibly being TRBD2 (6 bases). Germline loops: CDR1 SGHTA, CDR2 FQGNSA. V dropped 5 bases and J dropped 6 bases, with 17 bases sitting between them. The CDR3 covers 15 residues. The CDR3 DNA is TGTGCCAGCAGCCTCGGGACTTTCCAGGCCAATGAGCAGTTCTTC. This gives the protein CASSLGTFQANEQFF. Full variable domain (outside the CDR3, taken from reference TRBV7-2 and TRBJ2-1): GAGVSQSPSNKVTEKGKDVELRCDPISGHTALYWYRQSLGQGLEFLIYFQGNSAPDKSGLPSDRFSAERTGGSVSTLTIQRTQQEDSAVYLCASSLGTFQANEQFFGPGTRLTVL.

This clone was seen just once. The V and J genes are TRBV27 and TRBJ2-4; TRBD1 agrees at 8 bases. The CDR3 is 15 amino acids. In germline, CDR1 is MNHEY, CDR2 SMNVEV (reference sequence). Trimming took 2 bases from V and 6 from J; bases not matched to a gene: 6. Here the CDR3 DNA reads TGTGCCAGCAGTTTACTTGGTGACAGGGGAAACATTCAGTACTTC. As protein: CASSLLGDRGNIQYF.

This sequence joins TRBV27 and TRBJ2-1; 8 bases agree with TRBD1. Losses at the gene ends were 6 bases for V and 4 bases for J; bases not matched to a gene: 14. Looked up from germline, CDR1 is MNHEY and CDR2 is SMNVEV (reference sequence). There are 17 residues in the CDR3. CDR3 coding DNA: TGTGCCAGCAGCCATCACACCGGGACAGGCCCATACAATGAGCAGTTCTTC. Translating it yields CASSHHTGTGPYNEQFF.

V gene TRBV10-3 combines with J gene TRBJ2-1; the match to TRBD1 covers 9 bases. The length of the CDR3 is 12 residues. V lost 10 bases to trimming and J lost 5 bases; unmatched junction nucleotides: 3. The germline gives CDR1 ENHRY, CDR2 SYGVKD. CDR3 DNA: TGTGCCACCGACAGGGGGAACAATGAGCAGTTCTTC. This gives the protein CATDRGNNEQFF.

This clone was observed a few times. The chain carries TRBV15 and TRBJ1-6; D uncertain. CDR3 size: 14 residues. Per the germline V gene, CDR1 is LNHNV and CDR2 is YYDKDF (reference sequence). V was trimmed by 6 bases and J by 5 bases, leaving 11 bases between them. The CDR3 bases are TGTGCCACCAGGGCCGGGCCCGATAATTCACCCCTCCACTTT. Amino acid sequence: CATRAGPDNSPLHF.

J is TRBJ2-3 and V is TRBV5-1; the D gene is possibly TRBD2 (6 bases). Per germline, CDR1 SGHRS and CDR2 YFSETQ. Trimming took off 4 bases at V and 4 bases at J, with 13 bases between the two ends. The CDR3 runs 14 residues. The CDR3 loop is CASSDAGWADTQYF. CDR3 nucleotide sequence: TGCGCCAGCAGCGACGCGGGATGGGCAGATACGCAGTATTTT.

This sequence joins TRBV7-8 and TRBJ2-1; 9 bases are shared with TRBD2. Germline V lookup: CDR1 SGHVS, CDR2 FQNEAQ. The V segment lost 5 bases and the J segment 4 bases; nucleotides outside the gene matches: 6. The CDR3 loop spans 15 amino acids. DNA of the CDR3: TGTGCCAGCAGCCTCAGCGGGAGGTTATACAATGAGCAGTTCTTC. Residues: CASSLSGRLYNEQFF.

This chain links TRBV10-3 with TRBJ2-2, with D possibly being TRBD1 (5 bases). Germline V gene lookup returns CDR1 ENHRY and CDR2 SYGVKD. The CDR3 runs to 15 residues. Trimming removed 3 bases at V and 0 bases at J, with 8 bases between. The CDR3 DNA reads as TGTGCCATCAGTGATCCCAGGGCGAACACCGGGGAGCTGTTTTTT. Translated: CAISDPRANTGELFF.

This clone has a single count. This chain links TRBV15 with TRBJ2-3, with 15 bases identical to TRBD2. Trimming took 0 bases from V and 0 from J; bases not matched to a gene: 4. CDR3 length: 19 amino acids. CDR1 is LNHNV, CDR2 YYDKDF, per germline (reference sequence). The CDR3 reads CATSRDPGLAGGSTDTQYF. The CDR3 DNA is TGTGCCACCAGCAGAGATCCTGGACTAGCGGGGGGGAGCACAGATACGCAGTATTTT. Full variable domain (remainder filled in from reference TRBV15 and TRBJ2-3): DAMVIQNPRYQVTQFGKPVTLSCSQTLNHNVMYWYQQKSSQAPKLLFHYYDKDFNNEADTPDNFQSRRPNTSFCFLDIRSPGLGDTAMYLCATSRDPGLAGGSTDTQYFGPGTRLTVL.

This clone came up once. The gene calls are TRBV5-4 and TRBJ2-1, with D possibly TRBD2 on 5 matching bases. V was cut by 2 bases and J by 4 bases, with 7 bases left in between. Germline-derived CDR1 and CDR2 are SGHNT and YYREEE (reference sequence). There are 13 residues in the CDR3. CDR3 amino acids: CASSFGGYNEQFF. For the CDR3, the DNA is TGTGCCAGCAGCTTTGGAGGTTACAATGAGCAGTTCTTC.

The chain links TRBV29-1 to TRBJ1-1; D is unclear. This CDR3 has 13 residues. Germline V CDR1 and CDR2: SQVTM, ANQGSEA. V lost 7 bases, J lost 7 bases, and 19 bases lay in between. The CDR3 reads CSADPNILDEAFF. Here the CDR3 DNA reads TGCAGCGCCGACCCCAATATCCTTGATGAAGCTTTCTTT.

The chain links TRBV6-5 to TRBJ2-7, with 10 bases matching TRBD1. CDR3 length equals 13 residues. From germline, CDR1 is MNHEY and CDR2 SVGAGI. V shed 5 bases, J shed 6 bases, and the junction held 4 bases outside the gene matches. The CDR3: CASSGQGVGEQYF. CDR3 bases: TGTGCCAGCAGTGGACAGGGGGTGGGCGAGCAGTACTTC.

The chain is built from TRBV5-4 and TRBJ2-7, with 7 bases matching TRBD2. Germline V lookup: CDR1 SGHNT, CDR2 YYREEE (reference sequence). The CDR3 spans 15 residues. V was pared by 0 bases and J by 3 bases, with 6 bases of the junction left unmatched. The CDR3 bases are TGTGCCAGCAGCTTGGCCCAGGGAGGGATCTACGAGCAGTACTTC. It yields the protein CASSLAQGGIYEQYF.

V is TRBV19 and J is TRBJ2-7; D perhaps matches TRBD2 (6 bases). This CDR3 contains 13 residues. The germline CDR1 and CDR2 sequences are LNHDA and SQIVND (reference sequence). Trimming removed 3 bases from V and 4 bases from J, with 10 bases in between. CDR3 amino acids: CASSIRTKYEQYV. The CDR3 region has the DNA TGTGCCAGTAGTATTCGGACTAAATACGAGCAGTACGTC.

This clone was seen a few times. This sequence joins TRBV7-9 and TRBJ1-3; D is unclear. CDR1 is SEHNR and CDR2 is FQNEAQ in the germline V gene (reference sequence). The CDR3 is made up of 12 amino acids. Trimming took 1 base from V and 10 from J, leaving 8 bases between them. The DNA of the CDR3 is TGTGCCAGCAGCTTAGGGGTGGAGACCATATATTTT. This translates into CASSLGVETIYF.

CDR3 region: CASSFGGGPAVLTF. For the CDR3, the DNA is TGTGCCAGCAGTTTTGGCGGGGGGCCCGCCGTCCTGACTTTC. The chain carries TRBV28 and TRBJ2-6; 8 bases map to TRBD2. Germline assignment: CDR1 MDHEN and CDR2 SYDVKM. The CDR3 spans 14 residues. Trimming took 3 bases from V and 12 from J; bases not matched to a gene: 7.

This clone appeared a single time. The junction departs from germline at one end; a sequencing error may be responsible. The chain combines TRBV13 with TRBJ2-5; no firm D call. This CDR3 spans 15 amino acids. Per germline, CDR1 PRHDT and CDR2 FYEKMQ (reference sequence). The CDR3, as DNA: TGTGCCAGCAGTTTAGGCGCTGCGGTTCAAGAGACCCAGTACTTC. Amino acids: CASSLGAAVQETQYF.

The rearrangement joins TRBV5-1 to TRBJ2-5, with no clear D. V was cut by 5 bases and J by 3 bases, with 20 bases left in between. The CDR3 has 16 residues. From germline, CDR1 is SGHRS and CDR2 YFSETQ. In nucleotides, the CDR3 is TGCGCCAGCAGTCATATTATTGGGTGGCAGAAAGAGACCCAGTACTTC. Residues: CASSHIIGWQKETQYF.